The 7 T cell receptor beta chains below come from one sample, sequenced in a study of blood T cell repertoires in COVID-19. Here immunoSEQ multiplex PCR was the method, and the copy in TCRdb shows in-frame clones only, minus some. Of some 15,000 clones in the sample, about 80% are singletons; the top ten hold about a quarter. Sequenced material: peripheral blood. The receptors were sampled from a woman in her 70s with active COVID-19.

The CDR3 region is CASTRGSGAEQYF. CDR3 DNA sequence: TGTGCCAGCACGCGGGGCAGCGGGGCCGAGCAGTACTTC. The gene calls are TRBV28 and TRBJ2-7, with TRBD2 matching over 7 bases. V dropped 7 bases and J dropped 6; count of bases not matched to a gene: 9. Germline CDR1 and CDR2: MDHEN and SYDVKM. This CDR3 comprises 13 residues. The full variable domain, rest sourced from reference TRBV28 and TRBJ2-7, is DVKVTQSSRYLVKRTGEKVFLECVQDMDHENMFWYRQDPGLGLRLIYFSYDVKMKEKGDIPEGYSVSREKKERFSLILESASTNQTSMYLCASTRGSGAEQYFGPGTRLTVT.

V usage is TRBV6-5 and J usage is TRBJ2-7; 9 bases are a match to TRBD2. Germline V CDR1 and CDR2: MNHEY, SVGAGI. V shed 5 bases and J 2 bases; nucleotides not matched to a gene: 4. The length of the CDR3 is 14 residues. CDR3 residues: CASSLAGTPYEQYF. The DNA of the CDR3 is TGTGCCAGCAGTCTAGCGGGGACCCCCTACGAGCAGTACTTC.

V gene TRBV28 combines with J gene TRBJ1-5, with D possibly TRBD1 on 6 matching bases. The V end lost 7 bases, the J end lost 3 bases, and 16 bases lay between the germline ends. CDR3 length: 15 amino acids. Germline assignment: CDR1 MDHEN and CDR2 SYDVKM. The CDR3 spells CASTPVRGNNQPQHF. The CDR3 coding sequence is TGTGCCAGCACCCCCGTCAGGGGAAACAATCAGCCCCAGCATTTT.

The V and J genes are TRBV29-1 and TRBJ2-7; D possibly corresponds to TRBD2 (5 bases). The germline CDR1 and CDR2 sequences are SQVTM and ANQGSEA. Trimming pared 4 bases from V and 1 base from J, leaving 11 bases between. The CDR3 has 13 residues. CDR3 protein: CSVVTSSSYEQYF. DNA for the CDR3: TGCAGCGTTGTCACTAGTAGTTCCTACGAGCAGTACTTC.

The chain combines TRBV5-1 with TRBJ1-1; TRBD1 agrees at 11 bases. Per germline, CDR1 SGHRS and CDR2 YFSETQ. The CDR3 extends over 14 amino acids. V shed 4 bases and J 5 bases; nucleotides not matched to a gene: 4. CDR3 in amino acids: CASSPWDRGTEAFF. The CDR3 region has the DNA TGCGCCAGCAGCCCCTGGGACAGGGGGACTGAAGCTTTCTTT.

The chain employs TRBV19 and TRBJ2-3, with 8 bases that match TRBD2. The CDR3 consists of 15 residues. Losses at the gene ends were 6 bases for V and 0 bases for J; bases not matched to a gene: 5. The germline CDR1 and CDR2 sequences are LNHDA and SQIVND (reference sequence). The CDR3 here is CASRMTSASTDTQYF. As DNA, the CDR3 is TGTGCCAGTAGGATGACTAGCGCAAGCACAGATACGCAGTATTTT. The full variable domain, completed using reference TRBV19 and TRBJ2-3, is DGGITQSPKYLFRKEGQNVTLSCEQNLNHDAMYWYRQDPGQGLRLIYYSQIVNDFQKGDIAEGYSVSREKKESFPLTVTSAQKNPTAFYLCASRMTSASTDTQYFGPGTRLTVL.

The J gene is TRBJ2-1, the V gene TRBV7-2, with 7 bases identical to TRBD1. Per the germline V gene, CDR1 is SGHTA and CDR2 is FQGNSA. The CDR3 loop spans 14 amino acids. Trimming removed 6 bases from V and 9 bases from J; junction bases left unmatched: 11. CDR3 coding DNA: TGTGCCAGCAGAGTGACGACAGGGATAGGTGAGCAGTTCTTC. This sequence encodes CASRVTTGIGEQFF.